The rows below give T cell receptor beta chains drawn from one sample of a study of cytomegalovirus exposure and HLA in healthy donors. TCRdb keeps only in-frame clones here, not all; method: immunoSEQ multiplex PCR. The data show approximately 180,000 clones, with around 81% seen just once and 1.5% to 2% held by the top ten. The sequenced sample consisted of PBMCs. The receptors here all came from a young man in good health and CMV-seronegative. Each CDR3 is given with its conserved first and last residue.

>18|TRBJ2-6|TRBV23-1
CARFWDRGPISGANVLTF
>17|TRBJ2-6|TRBV2
CASSETGIPSGANVLTF
>13|TRBJ2-2|TRBV27
CASRFTLYGELFF
>13|TRBJ1-5|TRBV27
CASSFGAVGPQHF
>15|TRBJ2-5|TRBV9
CASSVGTIGEETQYF
>13|TRBJ1-1|TRBV19
CASSIKTATEAFF
>17|TRBJ2-2|TRBV9
CASSVGRRDRVPGELFF
>15|TRBJ2-1|TRBV27
CASSLIGGPKREQFF
>15|TRBJ2-1|TRBV5-4
CASSPTGNSYNEQFF
>14|TRBJ2-7|TRBV6-4
CASIIVDSDYEQYF
>13|TRBJ2-7|TRBV10-3
CAISEQGVDEQYF
>15|TRBJ2-5|TRBV9
CASSVQGATGETQYF
>13|TRBJ1-2|TRBV27
CASSFGRSYGYTF
>17|TRBJ1-5|TRBV7-9
CSSSLVKGAYSNQPQHF
>14|TRBJ2-1|TRBV6-1
CASSWDRETRGQFF
>14|TRBJ2-7|TRBV14
CASSQPGSSYEQYF
>14|TRBJ2-7|TRBV6-5
CASSSQGNGNEQYF
>13|TRBJ2-1|TRBV27
CASSNSEDGEQFF
>13|NA|TRBV28
CASGLAGSYEQYF
>16|TRBJ2-1|TRBV6-1
CASSEAPGPLWDEQFF
>13|TRBJ2-1|TRBV7-9
CASSSTGYNEQFF
>17|TRBJ2-7|TRBV28
CASSLLAGGFRGYEQYF
>15|TRBJ1-5|TRBV27
CASSLGTGGNQPQHF
>10|TRBJ2-5|TRBV20-1
CSARSETQYF
>13|TRBJ1-5|TRBV6-6
CASRGRSNQPQHF
>15|TRBJ2-7|TRBV18
CASSPPIQGSYEQYF
>18|TRBJ2-5|TRBV5-4
CASSTLQSSGGALETQYF
>14|TRBJ2-7|TRBV14
CASSGGGRAYEQYF
>18|TRBJ2-2|TRBV9
CASSVGPRWEGNTGELFF
>15|TRBJ1-3|TRBV19
CASSALTGSGNTIYF
>15|TRBJ1-1|TRBV7-3
CASSVTSGGGTEAFF
>17|TRBJ2-5|TRBV5-6
CASSLETSGVNQETQYF
>15|TRBJ2-6|TRBV18
CASSPSEAGANVLTF
>13|TRBJ2-5|TRBV4-3
CASSLRTSETQYF
>14|TRBJ2-5|TRBV4-3
CASSRGLGKETQYF
>15|TRBJ2-7|TRBV28
CASSLELAGAYEQYF
>14|TRBJ1-1|TRBV7-9
CASSPQGADTEAFF
>13|TRBJ1-1|TRBV29-1
CSVEHTGSTEAFF
>13|TRBJ2-5|TRBV28
CASRDTRRETQYF
>13|TRBJ2-7|TRBV27
CASSLASGSEQYF
>14|TRBJ2-7|TRBV1
CTSSWTGEAYEQYF
>16|TRBJ2-3|TRBV9
CASSLRVTADTDTQYF
>16|TRBJ2-3|TRBV7-2
CASSFLAGAFTDTQYF
>14|TRBJ1-6|TRBV30
CAWREGTHNSPLHF
>15|TRBJ1-4|TRBV4-3
CASSQGARTNEKLFF
>14|TRBJ1-4|TRBV5-4
CASSIGTANEKLFF
>11|TRBJ2-7|TRBV30
CAWNSGNEQYF
>12|TRBJ2-1|TRBV28
CASSLLAEKQFF
>15|TRBJ1-1|TRBV6-5
CASSYSINTNTEAFF
>19|TRBJ2-6|TRBV4-3
CASSLNKGGFMSGANVLTF
>13|TRBJ1-1|TRBV6-5
CASSPGVSTEAFF
>15|TRBJ1-4|TRBV9
CASSVTGLANEKLFF
>15|TRBJ1-4|TRBV9
CASSVAAGENEKLFF
>15|TRBJ2-1|TRBV27
CASSFQRSSYNEQFF
>15|TRBJ2-7|TRBV11-2
CASSHAGTGGYEQYF
>14|TRBJ2-1|TRBV7-9
CASSHSDRASEQFF
>16|TRBJ2-3|TRBV18
CASSPPGLAGTDTQYF